This T cell receptor (beta chain) came from a study of OX40 agonist ivuxolimab in advanced cancers. Findings of the study overall: The antigen specificity of the peripheral T cells (those that were expanded) was not determined.

V lost 6 bases, J lost 7 bases, and 8 bases stayed unmatched. Germline lookup yields CDR1 MNHNS and CDR2 SASEGT. This CDR3 has 13 residues. Sequenced by immunoSEQ multiplex PCR; TCRdb stores in-frame clones only, minus some. The sample includes 130,000 or so clones, around 93% of them seen just once. In this sample, this clone turned up once. As yet, its antigen is unknown. Cycle 7 day 1, cycle 4 day 1, and baseline were the timepoints at which blood was sampled. The source of this sequence is an adult with an advanced solid tumor such as melanoma, head and neck, liver or kidney cancer. The chain recombines TRBV6-1 with TRBJ1-2; 7 bases agree with TRBD1. The sample in question was CD4+ or CD8+ T cells sorted from blood, obtained in a trial of the OX40 agonist ivuxolimab. CDR3 DNA: TGTGCCAGCAGGGTAACAGGGGAGGGTGGCTACACCTTC. Residues: CASRVTGEGGYTF.